Shown below are 32 T cell receptor beta chains from a single sample sequenced in a study of blood T cell repertoires in COVID-19. The method was immunoSEQ multiplex PCR; TCRdb's version includes in-frame clones alone and lacks a portion of them. The sample shows 140,000 to 150,000 clones, around 77% of them seen only once. Sequencing was performed on peripheral blood. These receptors were collected from a man between 45 and 60 years old with active or convalescent COVID-19.

The V gene is TRBV11-3, the J gene TRBJ2-1; 7 nucleotides line up with TRBD1. This CDR3 has 14 residues. J gave up 9 bases and V 4 bases, and 9 bases lay outside the gene matches. CDR1 and CDR2 (germline): SGHNT, YENEEA. Written as DNA, the CDR3 is TGTGCCAGCAGCTCGAGGACAGGTCACACTGAGCAGTTCTTC. It specifies CASSSRTGHTEQFF.

The chain joins TRBV6-2 or TRBV6-3 to TRBJ2-3; 10 bases align to TRBD1. V was pared by 0 bases and J by 4 bases, with 7 bases of the junction left unmatched. The CDR3 has 17 residues. From germline, CDR1 is MNHEY and CDR2 SVGEGT. This chain's CDR3 is CASSYSRQGATADTQYF. The CDR3 nucleotides read TGTGCCAGCAGTTACTCGAGACAGGGGGCAACGGCAGATACGCAGTATTTT.

This clone was recorded a few times. This chain uses TRBV15 with TRBJ2-2; 7 bases agree with TRBD1. J lost 8 bases, V lost 1 base, and 4 bases had no gene match. CDR1 and CDR2 from the germline V gene are LNHNV and YYDKDF (reference sequence). This CDR3 comprises 14 residues. The DNA for the CDR3 is TGTGCCACCAGCAGAGTCGGACAGGCGGGGGAGCTGTTTTTT. Translating it yields CATSRVGQAGELFF. The full variable domain, completed using reference TRBV15 and TRBJ2-2, is DAMVIQNPRYQVTQFGKPVTLSCSQTLNHNVMYWYQQKSSQAPKLLFHYYDKDFNNEADTPDNFQSRRPNTSFCFLDIRSPGLGDTAMYLCATSRVGQAGELFFGEGSRLTVL.

The V gene is TRBV7-3, the J gene TRBJ2-6; TRBD2 might be the D (5 bases). This CDR3 spans 18 amino acids. Germline V CDR1 and CDR2: SGHTA, FQGTGA. V was shortened by 0 bases and J by 0 bases, with 12 bases between the two germline ends. CDR3 sequence reads: CASSLTRTGSSGANVLTF. CDR3 bases: TGTGCCAGCAGCTTAACTCGCACGGGGTCCTCTGGGGCCAACGTCCTGACTTTC.

V is TRBV12-2 and J is TRBJ1-5. TRBV12-2 is shown as a pseudogene. This CDR3 is built from 11 residues. The CDR3 DNA is TGTGCCCGGGTGCGGGGTCAGCCCCAGCATTTT. This translates into CARVRGQPQHF.

CDR3: CASSPRTGSGYTF. The DNA of the CDR3 is TGTGCCAGCAGCCCTCGGACAGGGAGTGGCTACACCTTC. The rearrangement links TRBV7-8 to TRBJ1-2; 8 bases are shared with TRBD1. The J segment lost 7 bases and the V segment lost 5 bases, leaving 6 bases of the junction unmatched. This CDR3 contains 13 residues. Germline V gene lookup returns CDR1 SGHVS and CDR2 FQNEAQ.

This clone was observed once. V is TRBV28 and J is TRBJ2-7; D unclear. Germline loops: CDR1 MDHEN, CDR2 SYDVKM. The length of the CDR3 is 14 residues. V lost 6 bases, J lost 6 bases, and 18 bases lay in between. The chain's CDR3 is CASSSGSTKAEQYF. CDR3 sequence (DNA): TGTGCCAGCAGCTCCGGGTCCACCAAGGCCGAGCAGTACTTC.

The V call is TRBV5-1, the J call TRBJ2-5; the match to TRBD2 covers 11 bases. Germline V gene sequence: CDR1 SGHRS, CDR2 YFSETQ. The CDR3 covers 17 residues. V lost 2 bases to trimming and J lost 4 bases; unmatched junction nucleotides: 10. For the CDR3, the DNA is TGCGCCAGCAGCTTCTGGAGAGGAACTAGCGGGAGAGAGACCCAGTACTTC. Residues: CASSFWRGTSGRETQYF. The whole variable domain, filled in from reference TRBV5-1 and TRBJ2-5, reads KAGVTQTPRYLIKTRGQQVTLSCSPISGHRSVSWYQQTPGQGLQFLFEYFSETQRNKGNFPGRFSGRQFSNSRSEMNVSTLELGDSALYLCASSFWRGTSGRETQYFGPGTRLLVL.

The rearrangement uses TRBV30 and TRBJ1-2; 9 bases align to TRBD1. The CDR3 loop spans 13 amino acids. Germline V gives CDR1 GTSNPN, CDR2 SVGIG (reference sequence). V lost 3 bases to trimming and J lost 8 bases; unmatched junction nucleotides: 7. CDR3 sequence reads: CAWRLQGAEGYTF. CDR3 DNA sequence: TGTGCCTGGAGATTACAGGGGGCGGAAGGCTACACCTTC.

The rearrangement links TRBV7-2 to TRBJ2-1; TRBD1 agrees at 7 bases. The germline CDR1 and CDR2 sequences are SGHTA and FQGNSA. The CDR3 covers 14 residues. V was clipped by 1 base and J by 8 bases; unmatched bases: 5. CDR3 bases: TGTGCCAGCAGCTTAGACAGGGGAAGGGATGAGCAGTTCTTC. Its protein product is CASSLDRGRDEQFF.

This clone has just a few counts. Other nucleotide sequences in the sample specify the same CDR3. The chain combines TRBV7-3 with TRBJ2-1; 11 positions match TRBD2. The junction had 1 base not matched to a gene; V was cut back by 5 bases and J by 4 bases. The CDR3 runs 14 residues. The germline V gene has CDR1 SGHTA and CDR2 FQGTGA. Here the CDR3 DNA reads TGTGCCAGCAGCCTAGCGGGAGGTTACAATGAGCAGTTCTTC. Encoded protein: CASSLAGGYNEQFF.

This chain uses TRBV4-1 with TRBJ2-7, with 12 positions matching TRBD2. Germline CDR1 reads MGHRA; CDR2 reads YSYEKL. Germline trimming cut 1 base from V and 0 bases from J; bases unmatched to any gene: 19. This CDR3 region has 22 residues. In DNA, the CDR3 is TGCGCCAGCAGCCAAGGATGGGGGCGTGGGACTAGCGGGCCGAGAAGCTCCTACGAGCAGTACTTC. It is translated as CASSQGWGRGTSGPRSSYEQYF.

This clone was seen once. CDR3 bases: TGTGCCAGTAGCGCCGGACTAGCAACCGAGCAGTACTTC. Amino acids: CASSAGLATEQYF. This sequence joins TRBV19 and TRBJ2-7; 8 nucleotides match TRBD2. With 6 bases clipped from V and 6 bases from J, the junction kept 7 bases outside the gene matches. The germline gives CDR1 LNHDA, CDR2 SQIVND (reference sequence). CDR3 length equals 13 residues.

This sequence joins TRBV11-2 and TRBJ2-3, with D maybe TRBD2 (6 bases). V was pared by 3 bases and J by 8 bases, with 21 bases between. Germline V gives CDR1 SGHAT, CDR2 FQNNGV. The CDR3 is 16 residues long. The CDR3: CASSFVFDEVGGTQYF. Written as DNA, the CDR3 is TGTGCCAGCAGCTTTGTTTTTGACGAGGTCGGGGGTACGCAGTATTTT.

This clone was detected a few times. The chain joins TRBV27 to TRBJ2-2; no reliable D call. Germline-derived CDR1 and CDR2 are MNHEY and SMNVEV (reference sequence). The CDR3 totals 14 residues. V was shortened by 3 bases and J by 8 bases, with 13 bases between the two germline ends. The CDR3 nucleotides are TGTGCCAGCAGTTTTCAAGTGTACGCGGGGGAGCTGTTTTTT. The encoded protein is CASSFQVYAGELFF.

A note on this clone: A read error may explain this, as a much larger clone is one base away. This same CDR3 is encoded by further DNA sequences in the sample. This sequence joins TRBV5-1 and TRBJ2-7, with 12 bases fitting TRBD2. The CDR3 is 14 amino acids. Germline loops: CDR1 SGHRS, CDR2 YFSETQ. The CDR3 is CASSWTSGAYEQYF. CDR3 nucleotide sequence: TGCGCTAGCAGCTGGACTAGCGGGGCCTACGAGCAGTACTTC.

The CDR3 spells CASSLLGLEYNEQFF. The CDR3 region has the DNA TGCGCCAGCAGCCTATTAGGACTAGAATACAATGAGCAGTTCTTC. This rearrangement joins TRBV4-1 to TRBJ2-1; 7 nucleotides agree with TRBD2. Germline CDR1 is MGHRA and CDR2 is YSYEKL. The J segment lost 4 bases and the V segment lost 4 bases, leaving 7 bases of the junction unmatched. CDR3 size: 15 residues.

V and J are TRBV27 and TRBJ1-1, with D unresolved. Per the germline V gene, CDR1 is MNHEY and CDR2 is SMNVEV (reference sequence). The CDR3 runs 15 residues. Trimming removed 5 bases at V and 1 base at J, with 14 bases between. CDR3 DNA: TGTGCCAGCAGTCCCCTCGGGGAAGGGAACACTGAAGCTTTCTTT. The encoded protein is CASSPLGEGNTEAFF.

V usage is TRBV5-1 and J usage is TRBJ2-2, with 7 bases that match TRBD2. The trim removed 0 bases at V and 11 bases at J, leaving 7 bases unmatched. Germline assignment: CDR1 SGHRS and CDR2 YFSETQ. The CDR3 totals 14 residues. CDR3 bases: TGCGCCAGCAGCTTGGGACGGTGGGAGGGAGAGCTGTTTTTT. The encoded protein is CASSLGRWEGELFF.

The genes are TRBV5-6 and TRBJ2-2; 8 bases align to TRBD1. V lost 0 bases, J lost 2 bases, and 3 bases stayed unmatched. The CDR3 loop spans 16 amino acids. Per the germline V gene, CDR1 is SGHDT and CDR2 is YYEEEE. The CDR3 nucleotides read TGTGCCAGCAGCTTGGGGACAGGGCGAAACACCGGGGAGCTGTTTTTT. Translated, it gives CASSLGTGRNTGELFF.

This chain joins TRBV19 and TRBJ1-1; TRBD1 agrees at 7 bases. The CDR3 sequence is 15 residues long. V was pared by 5 bases and J by 0 bases, with 6 bases of the junction left unmatched. In germline, CDR1 is LNHDA, CDR2 SQIVND (reference sequence). CDR3 residues: CASSAPGQLNTEAFF. The CDR3 nucleotides are TGTGCCAGTAGTGCTCCGGGACAGTTGAACACTGAAGCTTTCTTT.

In nucleotides, the CDR3 is TGTGCCAGCAGCCACGGACAGGGAAACTATGGCTACACCTTC. Translating gives CASSHGQGNYGYTF. This chain joins TRBV5-6 and TRBJ1-2, with 8 bases fitting TRBD1. Germline lookup yields CDR1 SGHDT and CDR2 YYEEEE. The J segment lost 2 bases and the V segment lost 4 bases, leaving 4 bases of the junction unmatched. The CDR3 has 14 amino acids.

This rearrangement joins TRBV4-1 to TRBJ2-6; 15 bases fit TRBD2. The V and J ends lost 4 bases and 3 bases, in that order; junction bases with no gene match: 7. The CDR3 covers 19 residues. CDR1 MGHRA and CDR2 YSYEKL come from the germline V gene. The CDR3 loop reads CASSLTGLAGGSGANVLTF. The CDR3 DNA sequence: TGCGCCAGCAGCCTGACGGGACTAGCGGGAGGTAGTGGGGCCAACGTCCTGACTTTC.

The chain has TRBV6-6 and TRBJ2-7, with TRBD2 matching over 13 bases. Trimming removed 5 bases from V and 0 bases from J; junction bases left unmatched: 7. Germline values: CDR1 MNHNY, CDR2 SVGAGI (reference sequence). The CDR3 has 17 amino acids. As DNA, the CDR3 is TGTGCCAGCAGTCAATCGGGACTAGCGGGGAGCTCCTACGAGCAGTACTTC. Amino acids: CASSQSGLAGSSYEQYF.

The chain uses TRBV9 and TRBJ2-3; TRBD1 agrees at 10 bases. CDR1 and CDR2 (germline): SGDLS, YYNGEE. CDR3 length equals 17 residues. V lost 3 bases, J lost 8 bases, and 15 bases stayed unmatched. In nucleotides, the CDR3 is TGTGCCAGCAGCGCTCTCCAGACAGGGGGCGGGTTTGGTACGCAGTATTTT. This gives the protein CASSALQTGGGFGTQYF.

The V gene is TRBV6-1, the J gene TRBJ2-3; the D gene is possibly TRBD1 (5 bases). This CDR3 comprises 14 residues. Trimming cost V 2 bases and J 9 bases, with 15 bases left between them. The germline V gene has CDR1 MNHNS and CDR2 SASEGT. The DNA for the CDR3 is TGTGCCAGCAGTGAAAGTGGTAGGCCAGGGACGCAGTATTTT. Amino acid sequence: CASSESGRPGTQYF.

Concerning this clone: Other nucleotide sequences in the sample specify the same CDR3. This chain joins TRBV5-6 and TRBJ2-5; 12 nucleotides match TRBD2. The trim removed 6 bases at V and 5 bases at J, leaving 5 bases unmatched. The CDR3 contains 14 residues. Germline loops: CDR1 SGHDT, CDR2 YYEEEE. The CDR3, as DNA: TGTGCCAGCACCCGACTAGCGGGAGATGAGACCCAGTACTTC. Translating it yields CASTRLAGDETQYF.

The chain couples TRBV28 to TRBJ1-5; 7 bases are shared with TRBD1. V was pared by 5 bases and J by 0 bases, with 7 bases of the junction left unmatched. Germline lookup yields CDR1 MDHEN and CDR2 SYDVKM. The CDR3 loop spans 16 amino acids. The DNA of the CDR3 is TGTGCCAGCAGTATGACAGGGATCAATAGCAATCAGCCCCAGCATTTT. Translation: CASSMTGINSNQPQHF.

This chain connects TRBV7-7 to TRBJ2-7; the match to TRBD1 covers 11 bases. V lost 4 bases to trimming and J lost 3 bases; unmatched junction nucleotides: 5. The CDR3 contains 15 residues. Germline values: CDR1 SSHAT, CDR2 FNYEAQ (reference sequence). The CDR3 DNA is TGTGCCAGCAGCTGGGGGACAGGGGGGAGCTACGAGCAGTACTTC. This translates into CASSWGTGGSYEQYF.

The V gene is TRBV5-1, the J gene TRBJ2-2, with D uncertain. The CDR3 runs to 16 residues. V was clipped by 0 bases and J by 4 bases, with 13 bases between them. Looked up from germline, CDR1 is SGHRS and CDR2 is YFSETQ. This CDR3 reads CASSLARVAPTGELFF. The CDR3 nucleotides are TGCGCCAGCAGCTTGGCCCGCGTTGCCCCCACCGGGGAGCTGTTTTTT.

The genes are TRBV28 and TRBJ1-3; D may be TRBD1 (6 bases). Trimming pared 5 bases from V and 4 bases from J, leaving 12 bases between. Germline CDR1 MDHEN, CDR2 SYDVKM. This CDR3 has 14 amino acids. As DNA, the CDR3 is TGTGCCAGCAGTCCCACAGGGATCGGAAACACCATATATTTT. Translation: CASSPTGIGNTIYF.

V usage is TRBV3-1 (or the pseudogene TRBV3-2) and J usage is TRBJ2-7; 9 bases align to TRBD1. CDR1 LGHDT and CDR2 YNNKEL come from the germline V gene (reference sequence). V was pared by 2 bases and J by 4 bases, with 3 bases of the junction left unmatched. CDR3 size: 14 residues. CDR3 residues: CASSQSDRGYEQYF. The CDR3 coding sequence is TGTGCCAGCAGCCAATCCGACAGGGGGTACGAGCAGTACTTC.